This T cell receptor beta chain was sequenced during a study of OX40 agonist ivuxolimab in advanced cancers. The study, taken as a whole, reports: Antigens targeted by the expanded peripheral T cells were not determined. At 0.1-3.0 mg/kg, partial responders had clonal expansion among the lowest observed. On average, CD8+ T cells showed a greater number of expanded clones than CD4+.

With regard to this clone: Antigen unknown.

Sequencing used immunoSEQ multiplex PCR; TCRdb keeps in-frame clones, though not all of them. Here the sample spans some 67,000 clones, about 80% being singletons. The CDR3 loop spans 19 amino acids. Trimming removed 2 bases from V and 0 bases from J, with 20 bases in between. The V gene's germline CDR1 is KGHSH and CDR2 LQKENI. This chain uses TRBV18 with TRBJ1-3, with D possibly being TRBD1 (6 bases). The sample here was CD4+ or CD8+ T cells sorted from blood, taken in a trial of the OX40 agonist ivuxolimab. This clonotype was sampled from an adult with an advanced solid tumor such as melanoma, head and neck, liver or kidney cancer. The CDR3 sequence is CASSPISGGGRASGNTIYF. The CDR3 DNA reads as TGTGCCAGCTCACCAATCTCTGGGGGCGGCAGGGCCTCTGGAAACACCATATATTTT.